One sample yielded the 8 T cell receptor beta chains listed below, sequenced in a study of T cells in Graves' hyperthyroidism and ophthalmopathy. Amplified TCR beta CDR3 regions came from RNA transcripts. Primed by the HTBI set, a first-round RT-PCR was run on the TCR CDR3. TCRdb used MiXCR to reprocess the multiplex PCR reads, holding one entry per CDR3 protein. Of 350,000 or so distinct CDR3 sequences detected, over 15% appear once; the ten largest clones hold less than 20%. The specimen sequenced was blood. The receptor set was obtained from a woman in her thirties or forties with Graves' ophthalmopathy.

This clonotype was counted many times. The V call is TRBV19, the J call TRBJ2-5; D gene uncertain. Trimming pared 4 bases from V and 6 bases from J, leaving 18 bases between. Germline V lookup: CDR1 LNHDA, CDR2 SQIVND (reference sequence). The CDR3 contains 15 residues. Written as DNA, the CDR3 is TGTGCCAGTAGTAGCCGCGATGGTCCCGTGAAGACCCAGTACTTC. The encoded protein is CASSSRDGPVKTQYF. The full variable domain, completed using reference TRBV19 and TRBJ2-5, is DGGITQSPKYLFRKEGQNVTLSCEQNLNHDAMYWYRQDPGQGLRLIYYSQIVNDFQKGDIAEGYSVSREKKESFPLTVTSAQKNPTAFYLCASSSRDGPVKTQYFGPGTRLLVL.

This clonotype was counted at least ten times. CDR3 loop: CASSLYAGAGGETQYF. The DNA for the CDR3 is TGTGCCAGCAGTTTATATGCGGGCGCCGGGGGCGAGACCCAGTACTTC. The chain couples TRBV28 to TRBJ2-5; either TRBD1 or TRBD2 may supply D (6 bases each). The germline V gene encodes CDR1 MDHEN and CDR2 SYDVKM. This CDR3 region has 16 residues. V lost 1 base to trimming and J lost 5 bases, with 17 bases between them.

The chain recombines TRBV15 with TRBJ2-7; D perhaps matches TRBD1 (5 bases). Trimming pared 1 base from V and 2 bases from J, leaving 9 bases between. This CDR3 is built from 14 residues. CDR1 is LNHNV and CDR2 is YYDKDF in the germline V gene (reference sequence). CDR3 sequence reads: CATSRGGAAYEQYF. The CDR3 nucleotides read TGTGCCACCAGCAGAGGTGGGGCAGCCTACGAGCAGTACTTC.

V usage is TRBV18 and J usage is TRBJ2-7; 8 bases are shared with TRBD1. V was pared by 3 bases and J by 0 bases, with 4 bases of the junction left unmatched. The germline V gene has CDR1 KGHSH and CDR2 LQKENI. This CDR3 is built from 15 residues. The CDR3 bases are TGTGCCAGCTCACCGAACAGGGGGAGCTCCTACGAGCAGTACTTC. It encodes CASSPNRGSSYEQYF.

There are many counts of this clonotype. This chain connects TRBV6-2 or TRBV6-3 to TRBJ1-1; D might be TRBD1 (5 bases). Trimming took 6 bases from V and 4 from J, leaving 12 bases between them. The germline CDR1 and CDR2 sequences are MNHEY and SVGEGT. The CDR3 sequence is 13 residues long. The CDR3 loop reads CASRPRAFTEAFF. Written as DNA, the CDR3 is TGTGCCAGCAGGCCCAGGGCGTTCACTGAAGCTTTCTTT.

The sample holds many counts of this clonotype. The V gene is TRBV28, the J gene TRBJ1-5; a weak D match, TRBD1 (5 bases). The germline CDR1 and CDR2 sequences are MDHEN and SYDVKM. The V and J ends lost 4 bases and 7 bases respectively, with 14 bases between them. The CDR3 is 14 residues long. Here the CDR3 DNA reads TGTGCCAGCAGTTCCGCCCAGGGCCCGCAGCCCCAGCATTTT. It translates to CASSSAQGPQPQHF.

The rearrangement links TRBV6-2 or TRBV6-3 to TRBJ1-1, with TRBD1 as a possible D gene (6 bases). V dropped 6 bases and J dropped 6 bases, with 17 bases sitting between them. Germline CDR1 and CDR2: MNHEY and SVGEGT. This CDR3 comprises 14 residues. The CDR3, as DNA: TGTGCCAGCAGGGGAACAGGGATACGGGCTGAAGCTTTCTTT. Translated, it gives CASRGTGIRAEAFF.

The chain recombines TRBV6-1 with TRBJ1-5; 8 positions match TRBD1. Germline V gives CDR1 MNHNS, CDR2 SASEGT. This CDR3 region has 15 residues. Unmatched junction bases numbered 7, after V lost 6 bases and J lost 3 bases. The CDR3 is CASRQDRAANQPQHF. CDR3 in DNA: TGTGCCAGCAGACAGGACAGGGCAGCCAATCAGCCCCAGCATTTT.